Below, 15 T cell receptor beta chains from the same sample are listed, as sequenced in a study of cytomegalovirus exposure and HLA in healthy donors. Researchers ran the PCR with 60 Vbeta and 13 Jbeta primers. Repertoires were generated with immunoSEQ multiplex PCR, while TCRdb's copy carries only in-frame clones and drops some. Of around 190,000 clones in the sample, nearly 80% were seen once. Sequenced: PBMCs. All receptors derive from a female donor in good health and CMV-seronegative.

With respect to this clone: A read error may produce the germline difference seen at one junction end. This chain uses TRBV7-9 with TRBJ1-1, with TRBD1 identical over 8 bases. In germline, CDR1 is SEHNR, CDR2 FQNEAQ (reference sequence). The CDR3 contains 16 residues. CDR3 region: CSSSLAGDRRFDEAFF. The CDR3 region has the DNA TGTTCCAGCAGCTTAGCGGGGGACAGGAGGTTTGATGAAGCTTTCTTT.

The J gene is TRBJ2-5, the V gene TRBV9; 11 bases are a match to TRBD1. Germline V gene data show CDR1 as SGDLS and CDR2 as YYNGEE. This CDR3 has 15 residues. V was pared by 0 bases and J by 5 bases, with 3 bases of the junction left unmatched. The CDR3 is CASSVGTGGFETQYF. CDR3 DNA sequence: TGTGCCAGCAGCGTAGGGACAGGGGGCTTTGAGACCCAGTACTTC.

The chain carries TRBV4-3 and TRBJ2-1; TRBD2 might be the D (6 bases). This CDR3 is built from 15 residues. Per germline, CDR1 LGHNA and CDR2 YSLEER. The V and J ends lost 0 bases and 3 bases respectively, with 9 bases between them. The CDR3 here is CASSQEAGFYNEQFF. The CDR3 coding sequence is TGCGCCAGCAGCCAAGAGGCGGGGTTCTACAATGAGCAGTTCTTC.

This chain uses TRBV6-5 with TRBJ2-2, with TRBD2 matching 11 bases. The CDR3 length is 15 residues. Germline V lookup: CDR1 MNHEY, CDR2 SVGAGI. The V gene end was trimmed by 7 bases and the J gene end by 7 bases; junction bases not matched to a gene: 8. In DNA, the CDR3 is TGTGCCAGCACTCGTAGCGGGAGGGCCGACGGGGAGCTGTTTTTT. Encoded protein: CASTRSGRADGELFF.

This chain's CDR3 is CASSYRRGEKLFF. The CDR3 nucleotides are TGTGCCAGCAGTTACCGACGAGGTGAAAAACTGTTTTTT. The rearrangement joins TRBV6-5 to TRBJ1-4, with D unresolved. CDR3 length: 13 amino acids. Germline-derived CDR1 and CDR2 are MNHEY and SVGAGI. V lost 2 bases to trimming and J lost 7 bases, with 8 bases between them.

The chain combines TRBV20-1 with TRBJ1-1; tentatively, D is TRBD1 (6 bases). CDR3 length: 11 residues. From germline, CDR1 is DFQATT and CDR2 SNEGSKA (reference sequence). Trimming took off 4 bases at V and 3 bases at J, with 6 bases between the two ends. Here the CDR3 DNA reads TGCAGTGCTACAGGGGACACTGAAGCTTTCTTT. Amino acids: CSATGDTEAFF.

CDR3 protein: CASSSRQGFGYTF. The CDR3, as DNA: TGTGCCAGCAGCTCCCGACAGGGGTTTGGCTACACCTTC. The chain couples TRBV7-2 to TRBJ1-2, with 8 bases matching TRBD1. V trimming: 4 bases; J trimming: 7 bases; junction bases outside the gene matches: 5. Germline CDR1 is SGHTA and CDR2 is FQGNSA. This CDR3 has 13 residues.

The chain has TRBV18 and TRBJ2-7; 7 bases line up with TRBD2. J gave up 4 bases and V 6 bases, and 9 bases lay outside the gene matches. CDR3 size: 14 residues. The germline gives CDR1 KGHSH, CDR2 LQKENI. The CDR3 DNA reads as TGTGCCAGCTCGCCAAGGGCTAGCGGTTACGAGCAGTACTTC. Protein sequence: CASSPRASGYEQYF.

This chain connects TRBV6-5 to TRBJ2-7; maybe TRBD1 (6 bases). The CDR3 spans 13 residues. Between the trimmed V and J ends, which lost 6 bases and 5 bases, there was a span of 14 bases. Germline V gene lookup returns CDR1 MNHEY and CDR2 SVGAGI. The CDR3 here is CASSSAGTNEQYF. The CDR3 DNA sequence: TGTGCCAGCAGCTCAGCCGGGACAAACGAGCAGTACTTC.

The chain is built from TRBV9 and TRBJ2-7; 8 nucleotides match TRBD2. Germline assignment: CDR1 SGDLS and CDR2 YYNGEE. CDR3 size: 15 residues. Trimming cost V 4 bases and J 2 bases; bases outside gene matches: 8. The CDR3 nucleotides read TGTGCCAGCAGCCCAAAGGGACTAGTCCCCTACGAGCAGTACTTC. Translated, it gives CASSPKGLVPYEQYF.

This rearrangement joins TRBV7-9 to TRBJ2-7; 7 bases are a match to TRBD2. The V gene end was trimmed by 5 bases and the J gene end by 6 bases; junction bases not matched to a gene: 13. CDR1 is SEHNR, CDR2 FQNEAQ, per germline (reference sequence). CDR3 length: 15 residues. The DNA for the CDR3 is TGTGCCAGCAGCGGGGATGGGGAGGGTGAAAGCGAGCAGTACTTC. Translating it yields CASSGDGEGESEQYF.

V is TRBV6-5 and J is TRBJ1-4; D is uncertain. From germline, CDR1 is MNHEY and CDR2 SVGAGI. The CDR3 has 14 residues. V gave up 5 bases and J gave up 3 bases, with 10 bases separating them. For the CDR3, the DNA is TGTGCCAGCAGTCCCACGGGGTCTAATGAAAAACTGTTTTTT. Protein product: CASSPTGSNEKLFF.

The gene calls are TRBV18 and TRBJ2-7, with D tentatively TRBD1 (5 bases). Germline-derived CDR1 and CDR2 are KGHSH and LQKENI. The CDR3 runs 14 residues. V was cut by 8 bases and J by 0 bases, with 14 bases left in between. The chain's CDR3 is CASGQASSSYEQYF. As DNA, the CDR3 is TGTGCCAGCGGACAAGCATCAAGCTCCTACGAGCAGTACTTC.

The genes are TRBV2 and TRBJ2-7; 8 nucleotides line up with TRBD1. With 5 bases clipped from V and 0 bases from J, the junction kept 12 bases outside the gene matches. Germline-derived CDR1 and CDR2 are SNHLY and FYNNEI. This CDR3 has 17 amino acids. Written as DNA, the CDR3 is TGTGCCAGCAGTCCTGGACAGGGTAGGGGGGCCTCCTACGAGCAGTACTTC. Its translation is CASSPGQGRGASYEQYF.

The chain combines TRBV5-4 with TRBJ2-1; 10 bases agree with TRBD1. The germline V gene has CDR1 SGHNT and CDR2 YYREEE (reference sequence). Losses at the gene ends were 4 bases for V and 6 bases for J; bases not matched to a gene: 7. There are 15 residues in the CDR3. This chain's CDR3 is CASSPTGTGVNEQFF. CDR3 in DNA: TGTGCCAGCAGCCCTACGGGGACAGGGGTCAATGAGCAGTTCTTC.